This T cell receptor (beta chain) was sequenced for a study of T-cell memory formation after mild COVID-19. TCR alpha and TCR beta cDNA libraries carrying sample barcodes and UMIs came from 5'RACE with constant-segment primers. TCRdb redid the calling of the 5' RACE reads with MiXCR, one entry per CDR3 protein. The repertoire holds approximately 150,000 distinct CDR3 sequences, with 6% to 7% as singletons. This clonotype was seen repeatedly, ten times or more. V trimming: 4 bases; J trimming: 0 bases; junction bases outside the gene matches: 9. The CDR3 contains 17 residues. Germline V gene sequence: CDR1 ENHRY, CDR2 SYGVKD.

The receptor's source is an adult woman who had mild COVID-19 (a few samples of this study predate the infection). Cell type and time point are not known. Sequenced material: PBMCs or a T cell subset sorted from them (not recorded which). This sequence joins TRBV10-3 and TRBJ1-1; 9 bases are a match to TRBD1. The CDR3 nucleotides read TGTGCCATCAGTGCGCATTCCGGGACAGGGATGAACACTGAAGCTTTCTTT. Translation gives CAISAHSGTGMNTEAFF.